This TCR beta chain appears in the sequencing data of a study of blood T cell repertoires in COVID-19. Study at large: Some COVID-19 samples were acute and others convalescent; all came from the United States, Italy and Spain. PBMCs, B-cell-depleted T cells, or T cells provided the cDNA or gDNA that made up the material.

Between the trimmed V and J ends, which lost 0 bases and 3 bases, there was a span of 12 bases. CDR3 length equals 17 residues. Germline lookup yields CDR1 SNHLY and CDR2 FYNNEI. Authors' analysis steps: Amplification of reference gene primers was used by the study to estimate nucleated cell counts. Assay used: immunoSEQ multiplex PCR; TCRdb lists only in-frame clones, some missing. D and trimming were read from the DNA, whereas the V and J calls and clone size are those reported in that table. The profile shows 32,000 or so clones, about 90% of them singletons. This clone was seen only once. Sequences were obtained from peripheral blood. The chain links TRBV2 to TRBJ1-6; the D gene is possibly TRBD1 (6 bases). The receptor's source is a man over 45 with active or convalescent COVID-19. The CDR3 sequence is CASSEARGGGYNSPLHF. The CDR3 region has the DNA TGTGCCAGCAGTGAAGCGCGGGGAGGGGGCTATAATTCACCCCTCCACTTT.